Listed here are 11 T cell receptor beta chains from one sample, sequenced in a study of sequential checkpoint blockade in melanoma. Libraries were prepared by immunoSEQ multiplex PCR; TCRdb keeps only in-frame clonotypes and omits some of them. Counted here are about 420 clones, about 24% occurring once; the ten biggest clones make up about a fifth. Documented treatment: randomized to nivolumab then ipilimumab (arm A) or the reverse (arm B). Sequences were derived from tumor tissue (inferred from file names), sampled from a patient given nivolumab and ipilimumab in sequence. All receptors derive from a human donor with melanoma.

The rearrangement links TRBV10-2 to TRBJ2-2; 11 bases match TRBD2. The germline gives CDR1 WSHSY, CDR2 SAAADI. V lost 6 bases to trimming and J lost 2 bases; unmatched junction nucleotides: 2. This CDR3 region has 15 residues. CDR3 sequence reads: CASSTSGRNTGELFF. DNA of the CDR3: TGCGCCAGCAGCACTAGCGGGAGAAACACCGGGGAGCTGTTTTTT.

This clone is large. The rearrangement uses TRBV11-3 and TRBJ1-1; 7 bases are a match to TRBD1. The trim removed 3 bases at V and 6 bases at J, leaving 7 bases unmatched. Per germline, CDR1 SGHNT and CDR2 YENEEA. This CDR3 region has 14 residues. Here the CDR3 DNA reads TGTGCCAGCAGCTTCGGAGGGACAGTGTCTGAAGCTTTCTTT. Translation gives CASSFGGTVSEAFF.

This clone qualifies as large. V and J are TRBV11-3 and TRBJ1-1; no reliable D call. V shed 5 bases and J shed 1 base, with 11 bases lying between them. The CDR3 runs to 14 residues. CDR1 is SGHNT and CDR2 is YENEEA in the germline V gene. CDR3 residues: CASSRPGRNTEAFF. CDR3 sequence (DNA): TGTGCCAGCAGCCGCCCAGGAAGGAACACTGAAGCTTTCTTT.

The V call is TRBV11-3, the J call TRBJ2-2, with D unresolved. Germline lookup yields CDR1 SGHNT and CDR2 YENEEA. The V end was cut by 5 bases, the J end by 0 bases, with 7 bases between. The CDR3 has 14 amino acids. The chain's CDR3 is CASSPRSNTGELFF. The CDR3 coding sequence is TGTGCCAGCAGCCCAAGATCGAACACCGGGGAGCTGTTTTTT.

The table lists this clone with a few counts. The chain couples TRBV9 to TRBJ2-1, with TRBD1 matching 7 bases. The CDR3 sequence is 15 residues long. Germline values: CDR1 SGDLS, CDR2 YYNGEE. V lost 0 bases to trimming and J lost 2 bases; unmatched junction nucleotides: 2. The CDR3 DNA sequence: TGTGCCAGCAGCGTAGAGGGGGCGCCCTACAATGAGCAGTTCTTC. Protein: CASSVEGAPYNEQFF.

Here the CDR3 reads CATQDSSDEQFF. The CDR3 region has the DNA TGTGCCACCCAGGACAGTAGCGATGAGCAGTTCTTC. V is TRBV19 and J is TRBJ2-1; a weak D match, TRBD1 (6 bases). Trimming pared 10 bases from V and 8 bases from J, leaving 15 bases between. The germline V gene has CDR1 LNHDA and CDR2 SQIVND (reference sequence). The CDR3 totals 12 residues.

The gene calls are TRBV10-2 and TRBJ1-1; D is unclear. CDR3 size: 14 residues. The V end lost 3 bases, the J end lost 2 bases, and 10 bases lay between the germline ends. The V gene's germline CDR1 is WSHSY and CDR2 SAAADI. The CDR3: CASSDPGLNTEAFF. The CDR3 region has the DNA TGCGCCAGCAGTGACCCGGGTTTAAACACTGAAGCTTTCTTT.

V and J are TRBV6-8 and TRBJ2-5, with D possibly being TRBD1 or TRBD2 (5 bases each). Germline values: CDR1 MNHGY, CDR2 SAAAGT. V was cut by 4 bases and J by 4 bases, with 16 bases left in between. The CDR3 sequence is 15 residues long. This CDR3 reads CASSLLDFGGETQYF. The DNA of the CDR3 is TGTGCCAGCAGTTTGCTGGACTTTGGGGGAGAGACCCAGTACTTC.

This clone was observed a few times. The J gene is TRBJ2-7, the V gene TRBV5-1; D unclear. Per germline, CDR1 SGHRS and CDR2 YFSETQ. V lost 0 bases, J lost 0 bases, and 7 bases lay in between. The CDR3 has 14 residues. CDR3 in amino acids: CASSLADVSYEQYF. The CDR3 DNA sequence: TGCGCCAGCAGCTTGGCCGACGTCTCCTACGAGCAGTACTTC.

This rearrangement joins TRBV10-2 to TRBJ1-5; D perhaps matches TRBD1 (6 bases). Germline CDR1 is WSHSY and CDR2 is SAAADI. V shed 4 bases and J shed 4 bases, with 8 bases lying between them. The CDR3 has 13 amino acids. The CDR3 bases are TGCGCCAGCAGTGGGGGGCTGAATCAGCCCCAGCATTTT. Translation: CASSGGLNQPQHF.

This chain uses TRBV11-3 with TRBJ2-5; D perhaps matches TRBD1 (6 bases). Germline V lookup: CDR1 SGHNT, CDR2 YENEEA. Trimming shortened V by 3 bases and J by 5 bases, and 19 bases separated the two germline ends. The CDR3 has 16 residues. CDR3 residues: CASSFGQSVSGETQYF. As DNA, the CDR3 is TGTGCCAGCAGCTTCGGACAGTCGGTGTCCGGGGAGACCCAGTACTTC.